The 20 T cell receptor beta chains in this list originate from one sample, sequenced in a study of T-cell reconstitution after alpha-beta-depleted transplantation in children. The authors prepared the TCRbeta library with unique molecular identifiers. TCRdb reprocessed the PCR reads via MiXCR and lists one record per CDR3 protein. The table has about 1,000,000 distinct CDR3 sequences, about 30% seen once. The sample consisted of PBMCs, mostly from graft donor cells, taken 360 days after TCRalphabeta/CD19-depleted stem cell transplant. The receptors come from a boy under three years old who had a stem cell transplant for SCID, so the T cells may come from the graft donor.

The gene calls are TRBV12-3 or TRBV12-4 and TRBJ2-5, with 8 positions matching TRBD2. CDR3 length: 12 amino acids. J lost 10 bases, V lost 6 bases, and 7 bases had no gene match. CDR3 loop: CASSLGGADQYF. The CDR3 DNA reads TGTGCCAGCAGCCTCGGGGGGGCCGACCAGTACTTC.

The chain combines TRBV28 with TRBJ1-2, with D unclear. Trimming left V 3 bases short and J 4 bases short, with 6 bases between. The length of the CDR3 is 12 residues. Looked up from germline, CDR1 is MDHEN and CDR2 is SYDVKM. CDR3 in amino acids: CASSFAAYGYTF. CDR3 DNA: TGTGCCAGCAGTTTCGCAGCCTATGGCTACACCTTC.

The rearrangement links TRBV29-1 to TRBJ2-7, with 12 bases that match TRBD1. V lost 0 bases, J lost 5 bases, and 5 bases stayed unmatched. The CDR3 has 15 amino acids. Germline-derived CDR1 and CDR2 are SQVTM and ANQGSEA. The CDR3 loop reads CSVEDLGTGGHEQYF. CDR3 sequence (DNA): TGCAGCGTTGAAGATCTAGGGACAGGGGGCCACGAGCAGTACTTC.

The rearrangement links TRBV20-1 to TRBJ2-1; D not certain. The germline V and J ends were trimmed by 3 bases and 8 bases, with 17 bases remaining between them. The CDR3 sequence is 14 residues long. The germline V gene has CDR1 DFQATT and CDR2 SNEGSKA (reference sequence). The CDR3 coding sequence is TGCAGTGCTAGGGAGACATCCCTCGGCCATGAGCAGTTCTTC. Its protein is CSARETSLGHEQFF.

This clonotype was seen ten or more times. The J gene is TRBJ2-2, the V gene TRBV3-1; D may be TRBD1 (5 bases). From germline, CDR1 is LGHDT and CDR2 YNNKEL (reference sequence). CDR3 length: 15 residues. Trimming took off 1 base at V and 5 bases at J, with 11 bases between the two ends. CDR3 loop: CASSQAGWGTGELFF. As DNA, the CDR3 is TGTGCCAGCAGCCAAGCAGGGTGGGGAACCGGGGAGCTGTTTTTT.

The chain couples TRBV6-1 to TRBJ2-2; 12 positions agree with TRBD1. This CDR3 spans 15 amino acids. Germline values: CDR1 MNHNS, CDR2 SASEGT. The junction had 4 bases not matched to a gene; V was cut back by 7 bases and J by 4 bases. CDR3 amino acids: CASTGTGGLTGELFF. The CDR3 nucleotides read TGTGCCAGCACAGGGACAGGGGGCCTCACCGGGGAGCTGTTTTTT.

This rearrangement joins TRBV5-1 to TRBJ1-1; D might be TRBD1 (6 bases). The germline CDR1 and CDR2 sequences are SGHRS and YFSETQ. Trimming cost V 4 bases and J 2 bases, with 15 bases left between them. The CDR3 is made up of 15 amino acids. The CDR3 spells CASSAPGHFNTEAFF. The CDR3 DNA reads as TGCGCCAGCAGCGCACCGGGACACTTCAACACTGAAGCTTTCTTT.

The chain uses TRBV3-1 and TRBJ2-1; TRBD1 matches 7 bases. Germline lookup yields CDR1 LGHDT and CDR2 YNNKEL (reference sequence). The CDR3 has 14 amino acids. Trimming at V came to 1 base and at J to 9 bases, leaving 6 bases not matched to a gene. CDR3 nucleotide sequence: TGTGCCAGCAGCCAAGTGAAGGGGGCTGGTGAGCAGTTCTTC. Encoded protein: CASSQVKGAGEQFF.

J is TRBJ2-1 and V is TRBV15, with 10 bases fitting TRBD2. This CDR3 spans 15 amino acids. The V gene's germline CDR1 is LNHNV and CDR2 YYDKDF (reference sequence). V shed 3 bases and J 8 bases; nucleotides not matched to a gene: 7. The CDR3 DNA follows: TGTGCCACCAGCAGGACTAGCGGGCAATGGGATGAGCAGTTCTTC. Its protein product is CATSRTSGQWDEQFF.

The chain couples TRBV20-1 to TRBJ2-7, with D perhaps matching TRBD2 (6 bases). The CDR3 is made up of 15 amino acids. Trimming removed 5 bases at V and 2 bases at J, with 19 bases between. Germline CDR1 reads DFQATT; CDR2 reads SNEGSKA (reference sequence). This CDR3 reads CSAPPGLQRPYEQYF. The DNA of the CDR3 is TGCAGTGCTCCTCCGGGACTCCAACGCCCCTACGAGCAGTACTTC.

The rearrangement links TRBV5-1 to TRBJ1-2; D uncertain. CDR1 is SGHRS and CDR2 is YFSETQ in the germline V gene. CDR3 length equals 14 residues. V gave up 0 bases and J gave up 3 bases, with 9 bases separating them. The CDR3 nucleotides read TGCGCCAGCAGCTTGGGGTCCCGTTACTATGGCTACACCTTC. Amino acid sequence: CASSLGSRYYGYTF.

The chain is built from TRBV27 and TRBJ2-3, with 14 bases that match TRBD2. The V and J ends lost 5 bases and 3 bases, in that order; junction bases with no gene match: 10. The germline CDR1 and CDR2 sequences are MNHEY and SMNVEV (reference sequence). The CDR3 loop spans 18 amino acids. This chain's CDR3 is CASSLRRLAGGDTDTQYF. CDR3 DNA: TGTGCCAGCAGTCTACGCCGACTAGCGGGGGGGGATACAGATACGCAGTATTTT.

The chain joins TRBV24-1 to TRBJ2-1; D unresolved. Per germline, CDR1 KGHDR and CDR2 SFDVKD. Deletions cut 3 bases from V and 4 bases from J, with 9 bases between. The CDR3 is made up of 14 amino acids. The CDR3 DNA sequence: TGTGCCACCAGTGATGGTGTGGGGTACAATGAGCAGTTCTTC. It translates to CATSDGVGYNEQFF.

V and J are TRBV6-1 and TRBJ1-1; possibly TRBD1 for D (6 bases). The germline V gene has CDR1 MNHNS and CDR2 SASEGT. The CDR3 is 14 residues long. Trimming stripped 6 bases from V and 0 bases from J, with 11 bases between. CDR3 residues: CASSRGSVNTEAFF. For the CDR3, the DNA is TGTGCCAGCAGCAGGGGAAGTGTGAACACTGAAGCTTTCTTT.

The sample holds a few counts of this clonotype. The rearrangement joins TRBV3-1 to TRBJ2-7, with D unresolved. This CDR3 has 14 amino acids. V was clipped by 0 bases and J by 7 bases, with 13 bases between them. Germline CDR1 and CDR2: LGHDT and YNNKEL (reference sequence). The DNA of the CDR3 is TGTGCCAGCAGCCAAGATATCCCCGGGCGGGAGCAGTACTTC. Translated: CASSQDIPGREQYF.

The chain has TRBV15 and TRBJ2-7; no clear D. The germline gives CDR1 LNHNV, CDR2 YYDKDF (reference sequence). Trimming took 1 base from V and 3 from J, leaving 10 bases between them. This CDR3 region has 14 residues. The CDR3 sequence: CATSRGFAHYEQYF. The CDR3 bases are TGTGCCACCAGCAGAGGATTCGCCCACTACGAGCAGTACTTC. The variable domain in full, completed from reference TRBV15 and TRBJ2-7, reads DAMVIQNPRYQVTQFGKPVTLSCSQTLNHNVMYWYQQKSSQAPKLLFHYYDKDFNNEADTPDNFQSRRPNTSFCFLDIRSPGLGDTAMYLCATSRGFAHYEQYFGPGTRLTVT.

This rearrangement joins TRBV5-1 to TRBJ2-1, with D tentatively TRBD1 (6 bases). V was clipped by 4 bases and J by 13 bases, with 18 bases between them. The CDR3 runs 13 residues. CDR1 and CDR2 from the germline V gene are SGHRS and YFSETQ. The CDR3 DNA follows: TGCGCCAGCAGCCAACACCAGGGGTTGGGACAGTTCTTC. It is translated as CASSQHQGLGQFF.

This clonotype was found many times. The genes are TRBV29-1 and TRBJ2-1, with D possibly matching TRBD2 (7 bases). The CDR3 has 15 amino acids. CDR1 and CDR2 (germline): SQVTM, ANQGSEA. Trimming took 7 bases from V and 7 from J, leaving 23 bases between them. DNA for the CDR3: TGCAGCGCTAATCATCTAGGGGGGGGCCCTAATGAGCAGTTCTTC. It encodes CSANHLGGGPNEQFF.

The CDR3 DNA reads as TGCGCCAGCAGCCAAGGAGGAGGGGACAGGGGGTTCTACGAGCAGTACTTC. Its protein product is CASSQGGGDRGFYEQYF. This chain joins TRBV4-1 and TRBJ2-7; 11 bases line up with TRBD1. The CDR3 sequence is 17 residues long. Looked up from germline, CDR1 is MGHRA and CDR2 is YSYEKL. J lost 3 bases, V lost 1 base, and 8 bases had no gene match.

This chain joins TRBV29-1 and TRBJ1-2; TRBD1 matches 9 bases. From germline, CDR1 is SQVTM and CDR2 ANQGSEA. The CDR3 consists of 13 residues. Unmatched junction bases numbered 4, after V lost 4 bases and J lost 4 bases. The CDR3 protein is CSVVQGAVYGYTF. CDR3 sequence (DNA): TGCAGCGTTGTACAGGGGGCCGTCTATGGCTACACCTTC. Full variable domain (remainder filled in from reference TRBV29-1 and TRBJ1-2): SAVISQKPSRDICQRGTSLTIQCQVDSQVTMMFWYRQQPGQSLTLIATANQGSEATYESGFVIDKFPISRPNLTFSTLTVSNMSPEDSSIYLCSVVQGAVYGYTFGSGTRLTVV.